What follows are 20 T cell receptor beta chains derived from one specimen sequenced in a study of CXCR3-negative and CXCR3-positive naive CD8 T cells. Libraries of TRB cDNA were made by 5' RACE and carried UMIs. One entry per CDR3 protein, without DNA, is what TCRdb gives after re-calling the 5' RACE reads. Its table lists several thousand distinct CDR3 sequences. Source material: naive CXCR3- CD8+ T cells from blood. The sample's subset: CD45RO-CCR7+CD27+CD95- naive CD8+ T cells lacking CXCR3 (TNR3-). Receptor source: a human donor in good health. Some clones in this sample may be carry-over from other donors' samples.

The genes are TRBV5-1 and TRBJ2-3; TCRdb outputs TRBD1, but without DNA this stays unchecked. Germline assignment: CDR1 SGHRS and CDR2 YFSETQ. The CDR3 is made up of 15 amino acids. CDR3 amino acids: CASSSWTGGTDTQYF.

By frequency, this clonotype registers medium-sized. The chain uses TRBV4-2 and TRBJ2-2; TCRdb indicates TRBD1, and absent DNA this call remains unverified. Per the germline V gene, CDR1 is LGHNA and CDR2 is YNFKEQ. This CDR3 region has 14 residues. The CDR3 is CASSRPDRAGELFF.

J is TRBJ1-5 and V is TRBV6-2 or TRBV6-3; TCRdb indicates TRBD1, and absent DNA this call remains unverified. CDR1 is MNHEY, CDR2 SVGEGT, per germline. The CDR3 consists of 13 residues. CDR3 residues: CASSYGGHQPQHF.

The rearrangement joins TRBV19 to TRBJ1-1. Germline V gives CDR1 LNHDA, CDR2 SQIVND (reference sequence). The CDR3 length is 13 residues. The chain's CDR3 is CASSINLNTEAFF.

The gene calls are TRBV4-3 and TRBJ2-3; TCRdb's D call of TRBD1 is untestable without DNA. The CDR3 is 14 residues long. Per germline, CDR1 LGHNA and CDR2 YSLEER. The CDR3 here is CASSQRGFTDTQYF.

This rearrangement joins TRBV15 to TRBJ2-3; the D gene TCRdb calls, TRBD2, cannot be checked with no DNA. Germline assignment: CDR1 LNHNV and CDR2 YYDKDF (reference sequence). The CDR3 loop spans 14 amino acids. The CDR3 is CATSPSGVRDTQYF.

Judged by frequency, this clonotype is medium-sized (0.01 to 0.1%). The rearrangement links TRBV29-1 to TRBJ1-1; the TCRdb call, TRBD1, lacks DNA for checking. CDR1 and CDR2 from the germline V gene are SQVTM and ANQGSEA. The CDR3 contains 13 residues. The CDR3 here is CSVERTGNTEAFF. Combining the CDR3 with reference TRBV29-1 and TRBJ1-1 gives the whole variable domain SAVISQKPSRDICQRGTSLTIQCQVDSQVTMMFWYRQQPGQSLTLIATANQGSEATYESGFVIDKFPISRPNLTFSTLTVSNMSPEDSSIYLCSVERTGNTEAFFGQGTRLTVV.

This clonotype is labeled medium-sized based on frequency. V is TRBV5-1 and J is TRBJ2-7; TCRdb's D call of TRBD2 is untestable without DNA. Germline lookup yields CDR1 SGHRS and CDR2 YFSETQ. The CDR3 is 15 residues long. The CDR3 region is CASSLAAGGSYEQYF.

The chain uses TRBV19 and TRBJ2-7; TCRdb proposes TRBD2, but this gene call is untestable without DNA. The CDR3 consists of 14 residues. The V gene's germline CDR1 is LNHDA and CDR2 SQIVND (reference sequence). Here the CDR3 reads CASTSVAGSYEQYF.

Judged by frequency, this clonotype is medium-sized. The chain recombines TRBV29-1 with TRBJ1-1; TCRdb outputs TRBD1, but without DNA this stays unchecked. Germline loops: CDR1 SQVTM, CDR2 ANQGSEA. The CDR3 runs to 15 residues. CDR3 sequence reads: CSVSKGGRLSTEAFF.

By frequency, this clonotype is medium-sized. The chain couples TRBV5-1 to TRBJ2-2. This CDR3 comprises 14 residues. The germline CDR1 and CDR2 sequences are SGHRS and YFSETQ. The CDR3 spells CASSAVNTPGELFF.

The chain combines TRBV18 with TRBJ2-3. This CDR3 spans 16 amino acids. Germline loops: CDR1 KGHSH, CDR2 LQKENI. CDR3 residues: CASSPPGYPSTDTQYF. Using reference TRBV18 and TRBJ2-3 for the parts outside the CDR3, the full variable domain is NAGVMQNPRHLVRRRGQEARLRCSPMKGHSHVYWYRQLPEEGLKFMVYLQKENIIDESGMPKERFSAEFPKEGPSILRIQQVVRGDSAAYFCASSPPGYPSTDTQYFGPGTRLTVL.

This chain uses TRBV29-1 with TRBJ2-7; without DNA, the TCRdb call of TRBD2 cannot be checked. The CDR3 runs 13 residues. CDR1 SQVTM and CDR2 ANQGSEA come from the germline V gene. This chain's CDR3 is CSVVQAGVYEQYF.

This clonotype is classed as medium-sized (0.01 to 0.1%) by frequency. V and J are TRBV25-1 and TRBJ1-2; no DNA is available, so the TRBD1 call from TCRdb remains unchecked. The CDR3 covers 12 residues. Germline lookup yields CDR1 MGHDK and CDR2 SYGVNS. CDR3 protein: CASSTGTYGYTF.

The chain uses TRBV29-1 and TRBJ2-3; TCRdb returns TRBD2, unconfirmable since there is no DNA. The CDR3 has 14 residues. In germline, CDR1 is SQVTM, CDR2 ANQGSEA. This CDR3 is CSVELAGGEDTQYF.

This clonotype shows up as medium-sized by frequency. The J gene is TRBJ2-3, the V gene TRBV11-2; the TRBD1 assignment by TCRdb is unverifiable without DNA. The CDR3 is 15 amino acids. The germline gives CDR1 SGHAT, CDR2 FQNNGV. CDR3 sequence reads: CASRNQYRGSDTQYF. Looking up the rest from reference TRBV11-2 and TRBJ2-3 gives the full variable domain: EAGVAQSPRYKIIEKRQSVAFWCNPISGHATLYWYQQILGQGPKLLIQFQNNGVVDDSQLPKDRFSAERLKGVDSTLKIQPAKLEDSAVYLCASRNQYRGSDTQYFGPGTRLTVL.

The CDR3 protein is CASSEALGRVSGANVLTF. The chain employs TRBV2 and TRBJ2-6; TCRdb's assignment of TRBD2 cannot be checked, as there is no DNA. Per germline, CDR1 SNHLY and CDR2 FYNNEI. This CDR3 region has 18 residues.

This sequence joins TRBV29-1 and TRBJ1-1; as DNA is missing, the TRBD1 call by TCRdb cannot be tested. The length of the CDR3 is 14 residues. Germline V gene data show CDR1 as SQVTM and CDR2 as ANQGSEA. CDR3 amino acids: CSVEPGLMNTEAFF.

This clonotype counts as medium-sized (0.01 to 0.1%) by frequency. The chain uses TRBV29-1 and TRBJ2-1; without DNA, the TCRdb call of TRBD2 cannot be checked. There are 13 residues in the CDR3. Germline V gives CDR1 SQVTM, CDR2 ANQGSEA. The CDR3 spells CSPGLAGHNEQFF.

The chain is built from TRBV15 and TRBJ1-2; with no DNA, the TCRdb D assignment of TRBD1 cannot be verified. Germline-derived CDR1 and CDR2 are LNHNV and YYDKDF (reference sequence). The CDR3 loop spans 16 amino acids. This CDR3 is CATSREASGQTYGYTF.